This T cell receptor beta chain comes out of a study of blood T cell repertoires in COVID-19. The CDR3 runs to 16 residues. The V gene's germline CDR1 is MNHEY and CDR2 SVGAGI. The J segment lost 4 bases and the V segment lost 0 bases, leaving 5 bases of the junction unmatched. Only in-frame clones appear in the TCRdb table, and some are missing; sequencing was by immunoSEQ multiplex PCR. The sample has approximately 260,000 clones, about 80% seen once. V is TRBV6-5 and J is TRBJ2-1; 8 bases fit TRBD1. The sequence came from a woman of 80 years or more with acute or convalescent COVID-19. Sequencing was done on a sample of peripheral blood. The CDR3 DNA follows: TGTGCCAGCAGTTACTCTTCAGGGGGCCTTTACAATGAGCAGTTCTTC. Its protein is CASSYSSGGLYNEQFF.